This is a list of T cell receptor beta chains from one sample in a study of CD8+CD57+ T cells in acquired aplastic anemia. TCRdb analysed the reads with MiXCR anew, one entry per CDR3 protein. The sample has approximately 130,000 distinct CDR3 sequences, about 50% seen once. The material sequenced was sorted CD4+, CD8+, or CD8+CD57+ T cells (not recorded which) from PBMCs. The receptors were sampled from a human donor with aplastic anemia. CDR3s include the opening cysteine and the closing phenylalanine or tryptophan. Each record gives: V gene, D gene, CDR3 length, J gene, clone size, CDR3 protein, CDR3 DNA. The D gene is left open where the match is weak. Clone size is shown for a subset of rows, as once, few, many or a class of expanded clone.

>TRBV7-9|.|12|TRBJ1-6|many
CASSLGTRTLHF
TGTGCCAGCAGCTTAGGTACCAGAACCCTCCACTTT
>TRBV10-3|.|11|TRBJ2-1|once
CAISTGNEQFF
TGTGCCATCAGTACAGGAAATGAGCAGTTCTTC
>TRBV10-3|TRBD1|15|TRBJ2-2|.
CASWEETGTSGELFF
TGTGCCTCCTGGGAAGAGACAGGGACATCCGGGGAGCTGTTTTTT
>TRBV10-3|TRBD1|16|TRBJ1-1|.
CATSWTGGLQFPEAFF
TGTGCCACCTCGTGGACAGGGGGTCTTCAGTTTCCTGAAGCTTTCTTT
>TRBV7-3|TRBD2|15|TRBJ2-1|.
CASRSTSASYNEQFF
TGTGCCAGCAGGTCCACTAGCGCCTCCTACAATGAGCAGTTCTTC
>TRBV12-3/TRBV12-4|TRBD1|18|TRBJ1-3|.
CASSFAGTGGISGNTIYF
TGTGCCAGCAGTTTTGCCGGGACAGGAGGGATCAGCGGAAACACCATATATTTT
>TRBV2|.|16|TRBJ2-3|.
CASSAHQYIPTDTQYF
TGTGCCAGCAGTGCACACCAATACATTCCCACAGATACGCAGTATTTT
>TRBV29-1|TRBD2|14|TRBJ2-1|.
CSATGTSGTNEQFF
TGCAGCGCCACCGGGACTAGCGGGACCAATGAGCAGTTCTTC
>TRBV12-5|.|14|TRBJ1-2|many
CASGLVLDSLVYTF
TGTGCTAGTGGTTTGGTCCTCGACAGTCTCGTCTACACCTTC
>TRBV14|.|11|TRBJ2-3|.
CASSRTDTQYF
TGTGCCAGCAGTCGTACAGATACGCAGTATTTT
>TRBV10-1|.|13|TRBJ2-3|.
CASGSDSTDTQYF
TGCGCCAGCGGTTCGGATAGCACAGATACGCAGTATTTT
>TRBV5-6|TRBD1|18|TRBJ2-7|many
CASSLAGTGGFRSYEQYF
TGTGCCAGCAGCTTGGCCGGGACAGGGGGCTTTAGGTCCTACGAGCAGTACTTC
>TRBV10-3|.|12|TRBJ2-3|.
CAIGGLTDTQYF
TGTGCCATTGGGGGGTTAACAGATACGCAGTATTTT
>TRBV27|.|14|TRBJ1-2|.
CASSLSPGSYGYTF
TGTGCCAGCAGTTTATCGCCGGGGTCTTATGGCTACACCTTC
>TRBV19|.|15|TRBJ1-3|.
CASSWDWSSGNTIYF
TGTGCCAGTAGTTGGGACTGGAGCTCTGGAAACACCATATATTTT
>TRBV7-9|.|13|TRBJ2-3|.
CASSASGTDTQYF
TGTGCCAGCAGCGCCTCCGGCACAGATACGCAGTATTTT
>TRBV2|TRBD2|17|TRBJ2-1|.
CASIPGLAGGFGIEQFF
TGTGCCAGCATTCCGGGACTAGCGGGAGGGTTTGGTATTGAGCAGTTCTTC
>TRBV6-1|.|16|TRBJ2-1|.
CASSESLRSIYNEQFF
TGTGCCAGCAGTGAGAGTTTGAGGAGTATTTACAATGAGCAGTTCTTC
>TRBV24-1|.|16|TRBJ2-2|once
CATSDHEGGPTGELFF
TGTGCCACCAGTGATCATGAGGGGGGGCCCACCGGGGAGCTGTTTTTT
>TRBV24-1|.|16|TRBJ1-2|.
CATSDLGRGPNYGYTF
TGTGCCACCAGTGATTTGGGGAGGGGACCGAACTATGGCTACACCTTC
>TRBV2|TRBD1|15|TRBJ1-6|many
CASSEAPGGNSPLHF
TGTGCCAGCAGTGAAGCGCCAGGGGGGAATTCACCCCTCCACTTT
>TRBV7-2|TRBD1|16|TRBJ2-5|.
CASSLVRQGPGETQYF
TGTGCCAGCAGCTTGGTAAGACAGGGACCAGGAGAGACCCAGTACTTC
>TRBV29-1|TRBD2|15|TRBJ2-2|.
CSVVAGGGNTGELFF
TGCAGCGTGGTAGCGGGAGGGGGAAACACCGGGGAGCTGTTTTTT
>TRBV2|.|12|TRBJ1-1|.
CASHRTNTEAFF
TGTGCCAGCCATAGAACGAACACTGAAGCTTTCTTT
>TRBV25-1|.|11|TRBJ1-4|.
CASSVSEKLFF
TGTGCCAGCAGTGTCTCTGAAAAACTGTTTTTT